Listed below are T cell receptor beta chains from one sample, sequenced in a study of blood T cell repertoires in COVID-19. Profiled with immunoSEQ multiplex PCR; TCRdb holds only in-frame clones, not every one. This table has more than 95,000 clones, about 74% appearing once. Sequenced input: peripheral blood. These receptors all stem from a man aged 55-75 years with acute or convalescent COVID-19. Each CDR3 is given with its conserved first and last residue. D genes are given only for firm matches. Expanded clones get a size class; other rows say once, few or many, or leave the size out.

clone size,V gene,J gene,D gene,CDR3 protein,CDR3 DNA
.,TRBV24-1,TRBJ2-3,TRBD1,CATSDSDRGRSSTDTQYF,TGTGCCACCAGTGACTCGGACAGGGGAAGGTCTAGCACAGATACGCAGTATTTT
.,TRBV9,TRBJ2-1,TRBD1,CASSVDRWGQDAEQFF,TGTGCCAGCAGCGTAGATAGATGGGGACAGGATGCTGAGCAGTTCTTC
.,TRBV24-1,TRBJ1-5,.,CATSGGGNSNQPQHF,TGTGCCACCAGTGGTGGGGGGAACTCTAATCAGCCCCAGCATTTT
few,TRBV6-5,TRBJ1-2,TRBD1,CASRLAGGNLGYTF,TGTGCCAGCAGATTGGCAGGGGGCAACTTGGGCTACACCTTC
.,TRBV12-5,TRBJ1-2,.,CASGPGFPPRYTF,TGTGCTAGTGGCCCGGGGTTCCCGCCTCGCTACACCTTC
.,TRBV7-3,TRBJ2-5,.,CASSLYGETQYF,TGTGCCAGCAGCTTATACGGGGAGACCCAGTACTTC
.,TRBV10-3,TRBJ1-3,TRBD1,CAITTGTGVNTIYF,TGTGCCATCACGACCGGGACAGGGGTGAACACCATATATTTT
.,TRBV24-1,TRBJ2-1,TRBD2,CATNKRGGSYNEQFF,TGTGCCACCAACAAGCGGGGGGGCTCCTACAATGAGCAGTTCTTC
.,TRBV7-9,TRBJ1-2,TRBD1,CASSQRATGRIGYTF,TGTGCCAGCAGCCAGCGCGCGACAGGGAGGATCGGCTACACCTTC
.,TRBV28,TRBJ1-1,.,CASTGFNTEAFF,TGTGCCAGTACAGGGTTCAACACTGAAGCTTTCTTT
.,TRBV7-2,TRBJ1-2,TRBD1,CASSLAPDRGTAYYGYTF,TGTGCCAGCAGCTTAGCCCCAGACAGGGGGACGGCATACTATGGCTACACCTTC
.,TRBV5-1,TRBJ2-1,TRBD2,CASSSWTSGGIWFF,TGCGCCAGCAGCTCTTGGACTAGCGGGGGCATTTGGTTCTTC
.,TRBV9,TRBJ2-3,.,CASSVGYSRPDTQYF,TGTGCCAGCAGCGTAGGTTATAGCCGCCCAGATACGCAGTATTTT
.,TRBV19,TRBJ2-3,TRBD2,CASRMGGGPRDTQYF,TGTGCCAGTAGAATGGGCGGGGGGCCAAGGGATACGCAGTATTTT
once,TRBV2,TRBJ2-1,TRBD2,CASKFTSGGGNEQFF,TGTGCCAGCAAATTTACCAGCGGGGGGGGCAATGAGCAGTTCTTC
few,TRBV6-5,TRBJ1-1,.,CASSPQTLNTEAFF,TGTGCCAGCAGTCCCCAGACATTGAACACTGAAGCTTTCTTT
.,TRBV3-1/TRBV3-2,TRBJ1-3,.,CASNGGSFSAIYF,TGTGCCAGCAATGGGGGCTCTTTTTCAGCCATATATTTT
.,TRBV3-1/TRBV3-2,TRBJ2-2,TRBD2,CATRLAGANTGELFF,TGTGCCACCAGACTAGCGGGAGCGAACACCGGGGAGCTGTTTTTT
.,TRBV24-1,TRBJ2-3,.,CATSLTDTQYF,TGTGCCACCAGTCTAACAGATACGCAGTATTTT
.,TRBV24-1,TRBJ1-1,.,CATSSDSTEAFF,TGTGCCACCAGCTCCGATAGCACTGAAGCTTTCTTT
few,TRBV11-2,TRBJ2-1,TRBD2,CASSLDLAGHNEQFF,TGTGCCAGCAGCTTAGACCTAGCGGGGCACAATGAGCAGTTCTTC
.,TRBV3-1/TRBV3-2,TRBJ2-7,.,CASSQAEHEQYF,TGTGCCAGCAGCCAAGCGGAGCACGAGCAGTACTTC
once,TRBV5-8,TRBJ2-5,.,CASSLSFGTARETQYF,TGTGCCAGCAGCTTGTCCTTCGGGACTGCACGGGAGACCCAGTACTTC
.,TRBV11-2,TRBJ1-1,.,CASSPGGLNTEAFF,TGTGCCAGCTCTCCCGGAGGGCTGAACACTGAAGCTTTCTTT
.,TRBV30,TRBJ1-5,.,CAWNTNNQPQHF,TGTGCCTGGAACACAAACAATCAGCCCCAGCATTTT